These 2 T cell receptor beta chains were all obtained from the same sample, sequenced in a study of EBV T-cell therapy then PD-1 blockade in nasopharyngeal carcinoma. Assay: immunoSEQ multiplex PCR; the TCRdb copy retains only in-frame clones and omits some. The sample has 14,000 or so clones; 80% to 90% are singletons. Treatment here: AdE1-LMPpoly-expanded autologous EBV-specific T-cell therapy followed by anti-PD-1 nivolumab. No antigen is known for these receptors. The sample consisted of CD8+ T cells from blood, taken at approximately day 99 from a patient whose treatment included autologous EBV-specific T cells and nivolumab. These receptors came from a man aged 35-49 years with nasopharyngeal carcinoma.

This clone was detected a few times. This chain links TRBV6-2 or TRBV6-3 with TRBJ1-1, with unresolved D. This CDR3 has 17 amino acids. V was cut by 4 bases and J by 8 bases, with 26 bases left in between. Germline assignment: CDR1 MNHEY and CDR2 SVGEGT. The CDR3 is CASSLGTPGPQTHEAFF. For the CDR3, the DNA is TGTGCCAGCAGTTTAGGTACACCAGGACCTCAGACGCACGAAGCTTTCTTT.

This chain joins TRBV6-4 and TRBJ1-6; D is possibly TRBD1 (5 bases). V lost 2 bases and J lost 11, with 10 bases in between. CDR1 is MRHNA and CDR2 is SNTAGT in the germline V gene. This CDR3 comprises 13 residues. CDR3 amino acids: CASSDGAWTPLHF. In nucleotides, the CDR3 is TGTGCCAGCAGTGACGGGGCCTGGACACCCCTCCACTTT.